The 16 T cell receptor beta chains below all came from one sample that was sequenced in a study of CD8+ T cells in alopecia areata. Treatment noted: oral pan-JAK inhibitor, 5-10 mg twice daily. The sequencing template was cDNA reverse transcribed from extracted RNA. The table came from immunoSEQ multiplex PCR; TCRdb's copy has only in-frame clones and leaves some out. The sample records tens of thousands of clones, around 70% being singletons. The specimen was CD8+ T cells sorted from blood, collected between weeks 43 and 45, from a patient treated with tofacitinib. These receptors came from a human donor with alopecia areata.

The chain is built from TRBV20-1 and TRBJ1-2; D unclear. Germline V gene sequence: CDR1 DFQATT, CDR2 SNEGSKA (reference sequence). The CDR3 has 11 amino acids. The V and J ends lost 1 base and 3 bases respectively, with 3 bases between them. The CDR3 here is CSARVDYGYTF. The CDR3 DNA follows: TGCAGTGCTAGAGTCGACTATGGCTACACCTTC.

This rearrangement joins TRBV23-1 to TRBJ1-4; a weak D match, TRBD1 (6 bases). TRBV23-1 is marked as an open reading frame, function uncertain. V lost 4 bases and J lost 5, with 26 bases in between. The CDR3 runs 19 residues. The CDR3 region has the DNA TGCGCCAGCAGTCCCCCCGAACCCGGGACAAACTCATTCAATGAAAAACTGTTTTTT. As protein: CASSPPEPGTNSFNEKLFF.

V usage is TRBV28 and J usage is TRBJ1-5; no clear D. V was cut by 5 bases and J by 9 bases, with 26 bases left in between. The CDR3 sequence is 17 residues long. Looked up from germline, CDR1 is MDHEN and CDR2 is SYDVKM. CDR3 sequence reads: CASSPDKKTILFGPQHF. In DNA form, the CDR3 reads TGTGCCAGCAGTCCAGATAAGAAGACAATACTGTTCGGGCCCCAGCATTTT.

This clone was seen once. The V and J genes are TRBV13 and TRBJ2-2; tentatively, D is TRBD1 (5 bases). The V gene's germline CDR1 is PRHDT and CDR2 FYEKMQ (reference sequence). The CDR3 has 14 amino acids. Trimming took off 5 bases at V and 6 bases at J, with 13 bases between the two ends. The DNA of the CDR3 is TGTGCCAGCAGCAAAAACAGGAGATCCGGGGAGCTGTTTTTT. Its translation: CASSKNRRSGELFF.

Written as DNA, the CDR3 is TGTGCCAGTAGTTTTGGACGGAATGAAGCTTTCTTT. It encodes CASSFGRNEAFF. This chain uses TRBV19 with TRBJ1-1; the D is unclear. The germline CDR1 and CDR2 sequences are LNHDA and SQIVND (reference sequence). The CDR3 covers 12 residues. Trimming shortened V by 5 bases and J by 7 bases, and 11 bases separated the two germline ends.

This clone was detected only once. The V gene is TRBV5-5, the J gene TRBJ2-5; TRBD2 is a possible D gene (5 bases). There are 14 residues in the CDR3. Trimming left V 3 bases short and J 5 bases short, with 14 bases between. Germline V gene lookup returns CDR1 SGHKS and CDR2 YYEKEE (reference sequence). The CDR3 loop is CASSYALVPETQYF. Written as DNA, the CDR3 is TGTGCCAGCAGCTACGCACTAGTTCCGGAGACCCAGTACTTC.

The chain joins TRBV6-5 to TRBJ1-5; a weak D match, TRBD1 (5 bases). This CDR3 has 12 residues. The germline V gene encodes CDR1 MNHEY and CDR2 SVGAGI. CDR3: CGSGPPNQPQHF. In DNA, the CDR3 is TGTGGATCAGGGCCTCCCAATCAGCCCCAGCATTTT.

The J gene is TRBJ2-7, the V gene TRBV27, with TRBD2 matching over 13 bases. The CDR3 consists of 14 residues. The germline gives CDR1 MNHEY, CDR2 SMNVEV (reference sequence). Trimming took 5 bases from V and 3 from J; bases not matched to a gene: 1. The CDR3 sequence is CASSGTSGVYEQYF. For the CDR3, the DNA is TGTGCCAGCAGTGGGACTAGCGGGGTCTACGAGCAGTACTTC.

V and J are TRBV4-3 and TRBJ2-7; TRBD1 aligns across 8 bases. This CDR3 comprises 15 residues. Germline assignment: CDR1 LGHNA and CDR2 YSLEER. The V segment lost 2 bases and the J segment 0 bases; nucleotides outside the gene matches: 3. This CDR3 reads CASSQHQGASYEQYF. The CDR3 region has the DNA TGCGCCAGCAGCCAACATCAGGGGGCCTCCTACGAGCAGTACTTC.

The rearrangement links TRBV4-3 to TRBJ2-1; unclear D gene. There are 15 residues in the CDR3. The ends were cut back, 0 bases at V and 2 bases at J, with 8 bases in the middle. CDR1 and CDR2 from the germline V gene are LGHNA and YSLEER. CDR3: CASSQDPAAYNEQFF. The CDR3 DNA sequence: TGCGCCAGCAGCCAAGATCCGGCAGCCTACAATGAGCAGTTCTTC.

This rearrangement joins TRBV30 to TRBJ2-3, with TRBD2 matching over 15 bases. The CDR3 runs 17 residues. The ends lost 2 bases at V and 2 bases at J; junction bases unmatched: 5. Germline V lookup: CDR1 GTSNPN, CDR2 SVGIG (reference sequence). The DNA for the CDR3 is TGTGCCTGGAGTCCAAGGACTAGCGGGGGGGCCACAGATACGCAGTATTTT. Translated, it gives CAWSPRTSGGATDTQYF. The variable domain in full, completed from reference TRBV30 and TRBJ2-3, reads SQTIHQWPATLVQPVGSPLSLECTVEGTSNPNLYWYRQAAGRGLQLLFYSVGIGQISSEVPQNLSASRPQDRQFILSSKKLLLSDSGFYLCAWSPRTSGGATDTQYFGPGTRLTVL.

V gene TRBV19 combines with J gene TRBJ1-1; no clear D. The CDR3 is made up of 13 amino acids. CDR1 and CDR2 from the germline V gene are LNHDA and SQIVND (reference sequence). Trimming cost V 3 bases and J 4 bases, with 9 bases left between them. The CDR3 loop is CASSIVAATEAFF. The CDR3 DNA reads TGTGCCAGTAGTATCGTGGCGGCCACTGAAGCTTTCTTT. The full variable domain, rest sourced from reference TRBV19 and TRBJ1-1, is DGGITQSPKYLFRKEGQNVTLSCEQNLNHDAMYWYRQDPGQGLRLIYYSQIVNDFQKGDIAEGYSVSREKKESFPLTVTSAQKNPTAFYLCASSIVAATEAFFGQGTRLTVV.

The chain joins TRBV19 to TRBJ2-3; maybe TRBD2 (7 bases). The germline CDR1 and CDR2 sequences are LNHDA and SQIVND (reference sequence). The CDR3 loop spans 18 amino acids. The V and J ends lost 6 bases and 1 base respectively, with 23 bases between them. Written as DNA, the CDR3 is TGTGCCAGTAGCCTTGGGGGGGCTACGGCGAGTGGCACAGATACGCAGTATTTT. It is translated as CASSLGGATASGTDTQYF.

This rearrangement joins TRBV27 to TRBJ2-1; D ambiguous. V dropped 7 bases and J dropped 0 bases, with 10 bases sitting between them. CDR1 and CDR2 (germline): MNHEY, SMNVEV (reference sequence). The CDR3 extends over 14 amino acids. Here the CDR3 reads CASKSESSYNEQFF. Here the CDR3 DNA reads TGTGCCAGCAAATCGGAAAGCTCCTACAATGAGCAGTTCTTC.

The rearrangement uses TRBV7-9 and TRBJ2-2; D is uncertain. The CDR3 covers 15 residues. V was trimmed by 1 base and J by 3 bases, leaving 9 bases between them. Germline CDR1 SEHNR, CDR2 FQNEAQ (reference sequence). Here the CDR3 reads CASSLVSGHTGELFF. CDR3 nucleotide sequence: TGTGCCAGCAGCTTAGTTTCCGGTCACACCGGGGAGCTGTTTTTT.

The chain combines TRBV9 with TRBJ2-7, with TRBD2 matching 7 bases. CDR1 and CDR2 from the germline V gene are SGDLS and YYNGEE. The CDR3 has 14 residues. V was pared by 0 bases and J by 1 base, with 1 base of the junction left unmatched. CDR3 protein: CASSVGAGSYEQYF. The CDR3 DNA sequence: TGTGCCAGCAGCGTAGGAGCGGGGTCCTACGAGCAGTACTTC.